Reported below is one TCR beta chain. The antigen is not known. These data originate in a study of T cell repertoires in cytomegalovirus infection. In the study overall: Researchers turned to recently identified HLA-C-restricted CMV epitopes as well as well-studied HLA-B-restricted ones.

MiXCR, applied by TCRdb to the reads, yields one record per CDR3 protein. The sample includes more than 300,000 distinct CDR3 sequences, roughly 34% of them seen just once. Trimming cost V 4 bases and J 2 bases; bases outside gene matches: 4. The CDR3 totals 15 residues. The germline CDR1 and CDR2 sequences are SGHNT and YYREEE (reference sequence). Sequencing used cultured PBMCs, obtained from culture after CMV antigen stimulation. V is TRBV5-4 and J is TRBJ2-3, with 10 nucleotides matching TRBD2. The TCR originated in a human donor in good health (CMV status not recorded). Some clones in this sample may be carry-over from other donors' samples. The CDR3 region is CASSHSGRVTDTQYF. The CDR3 coding sequence is TGTGCCAGCAGCCACAGCGGGAGGGTCACAGATACGCAGTATTTT.